This T cell receptor beta chain was profiled in a study of early T cells in non-severe SARS-CoV-2 infection. Study background: Investigators sequenced bulk RNA drawn from unsorted whole blood, and chains remained unpaired.

Notes on the study in general: Database matching using VDJdb favored anti-spike CD8 responses, with private and CD4 specificities left missing.

Individual cDNA molecules received unique molecular identifiers. Each CDR3 protein is one row after TCRdb ran MiXCR on the 5' RACE reads. The sample yields approximately 97,000 distinct CDR3 sequences, 10% to 15% seen once. This clonotype was seen at least ten times. What it binds is unknown. Germline assignment: CDR1 LNHDA and CDR2 SQIVND (reference sequence). This CDR3 is built from 14 residues. V shed 6 bases, J shed 6 bases, and the junction held 5 bases outside the gene matches. Sequenced input: whole blood. This receptor was taken from an adult who was a healthcare worker with PCR-confirmed SARS-CoV-2 infection or an uninfected control (not recorded which). The chain joins TRBV19 to TRBJ2-2; TRBD1 matches at 9 bases. CDR3 in amino acids: CASSYRDRAGELFF. CDR3 sequence (DNA): TGTGCCAGTAGCTACCGGGACAGGGCCGGGGAGCTGTTTTTT.